One sample yielded the 21 T cell receptor beta chains listed below, sequenced in a study of cytomegalovirus exposure and HLA in healthy donors. The PCR ran on 60 Vbeta and 13 Jbeta primers. Assay used: immunoSEQ multiplex PCR; TCRdb lists only in-frame clones, some missing. The table includes fewer than 200,000 clones, 75% to 85% detected once. The specimen sequenced was PBMCs. These receptors originate from a man aged 45-65 years in good health and CMV-seropositive.

The genes are TRBV28 and TRBJ1-5; 9 bases map to TRBD1. CDR1 and CDR2 (germline): MDHEN, SYDVKM. There are 14 residues in the CDR3. V trimming: 6 bases; J trimming: 7 bases; junction bases outside the gene matches: 7. The CDR3 nucleotides are TGTGCCAGCAGCCGGGACAGGGCGAGCCAGCCCCAGCATTTT. This codes for CASSRDRASQPQHF.

The sample holds a few counts of this clone. The chain employs TRBV7-9 and TRBJ2-5; 8 bases are a match to TRBD1. Germline V gives CDR1 SEHNR, CDR2 FQNEAQ (reference sequence). The CDR3 has 15 amino acids. V trimming: 3 bases; J trimming: 3 bases; junction bases outside the gene matches: 6. The CDR3 here is CASSFNSGQEETQYF. In DNA form, the CDR3 reads TGTGCCAGCAGCTTTAACTCGGGACAGGAAGAGACCCAGTACTTC.

The CDR3 loop reads CASSSGLAELTDTQYF. The CDR3 region has the DNA TGTGCCAGCAGCTCGGGACTAGCGGAGCTCACAGATACGCAGTATTTT. The gene calls are TRBV7-3 and TRBJ2-3, with 11 bases identical to TRBD2. The J segment lost 2 bases and the V segment lost 4 bases, leaving 5 bases of the junction unmatched. CDR3 length equals 16 residues. Germline loops: CDR1 SGHTA, CDR2 FQGTGA.

This chain links TRBV18 with TRBJ1-2, with 8 bases lining up with TRBD1. The V gene's germline CDR1 is KGHSH and CDR2 LQKENI. V shed 4 bases and J 6 bases; nucleotides not matched to a gene: 7. This CDR3 comprises 14 residues. As DNA, the CDR3 is TGTGCCAGCTCACTGAGCAGGGGGCCGGATGGCTACACCTTC. Translation: CASSLSRGPDGYTF.

The rearrangement joins TRBV4-2 to TRBJ2-7; 7 bases line up with TRBD1. The CDR3 contains 16 residues. V trimming: 0 bases; J trimming: 7 bases; junction bases outside the gene matches: 12. Germline V gives CDR1 LGHNA, CDR2 YNFKEQ. CDR3 protein: CASSQDQGRGRLEQYF. For the CDR3, the DNA is TGTGCCAGCAGCCAAGATCAGGGAAGGGGGCGTCTTGAGCAGTACTTC.

This chain links TRBV5-1 with TRBJ2-5; TRBD2 agrees at 7 bases. The J call may be in error: the DNA end matches TRBJ2-7 better. This CDR3 region has 14 residues. Germline V gene data show CDR1 as SGHRS and CDR2 as YFSETQ. CDR3 DNA sequence: TGCGCCAGCAGCTACGGGGGGAACTCCTACGAGCAGTACTTC. Protein sequence: CASSYGGNSYEQYF.

This chain connects TRBV25-1 to TRBJ2-1; D may be TRBD1 (5 bases). The germline CDR1 and CDR2 sequences are MGHDK and SYGVNS. The CDR3 spans 13 residues. Trimming left V 6 bases short and J 6 bases short, with 12 bases between. The CDR3 coding sequence is TGTGCCAGCAGCAAGGGTGGGGCCAATGAGCAGTTCTTC. It is translated as CASSKGGANEQFF.

The V gene is TRBV18, the J gene TRBJ1-3; D is possibly TRBD1 (6 bases). There are 15 residues in the CDR3. CDR1 and CDR2 (germline): KGHSH, LQKENI. V was clipped by 3 bases and J by 0 bases, with 9 bases between them. The CDR3 region has the DNA TGTGCCAGCTCACCTGGACAGTTCTCTGGAAACACCATATATTTT. It is translated as CASSPGQFSGNTIYF.

This chain uses TRBV7-2 with TRBJ2-7; 8 positions match TRBD1. V lost 5 bases and J lost 7; bases outside the gene matches: 16. Germline V lookup: CDR1 SGHTA, CDR2 FQGNSA. This CDR3 contains 16 residues. CDR3 nucleotides: TGTGCCAGCAGCACCCAACAGGGGGTTCTTCTTCAGGAGCAGTACTTC. Amino acids: CASSTQQGVLLQEQYF.

The count of this clone is one. J is TRBJ1-1 and V is TRBV30; D not resolved. The CDR3 has 12 residues. V dropped 2 bases and J dropped 1 base, with 5 bases sitting between them. Germline CDR1 reads GTSNPN; CDR2 reads SVGIG (reference sequence). The CDR3 reads CAWSSSNTEAFF. CDR3 in DNA: TGTGCCTGGAGTAGCTCGAACACTGAAGCTTTCTTT.

The chain carries TRBV4-1 and TRBJ1-5, with D perhaps TRBD1 (5 bases). From germline, CDR1 is MGHRA and CDR2 YSYEKL. V lost 1 base and J lost 5, with 12 bases in between. The CDR3 runs to 15 residues. The CDR3 spells CASSQVQAGDQPQHF. CDR3 in DNA: TGCGCCAGCAGCCAAGTACAGGCAGGCGATCAGCCCCAGCATTTT.

V is TRBV6-5 and J is TRBJ1-1, with D possibly being TRBD1 (5 bases). The CDR3 is 11 amino acids. From germline, CDR1 is MNHEY and CDR2 SVGAGI. The V gene lost 8 bases and the J gene lost 8 bases, with 12 bases spanning the gap. The chain's CDR3 is CASSTGAEAFF. CDR3 DNA: TGTGCCAGCTCAACAGGAGCGGAAGCTTTCTTT.

The V and J genes are TRBV28 and TRBJ2-1, with 7 bases identical to TRBD2. This CDR3 spans 13 amino acids. The junction had 6 bases not matched to a gene; V was cut back by 5 bases and J by 8 bases. Germline V gene sequence: CDR1 MDHEN, CDR2 SYDVKM. The CDR3 reads CASSPRGVDEQFF. CDR3 in DNA: TGTGCCAGCAGTCCCCGGGGGGTTGATGAGCAGTTCTTC.

The chain links TRBV28 to TRBJ1-2; D is undetermined. The CDR3 covers 12 residues. Germline CDR1 is MDHEN and CDR2 is SYDVKM. V was trimmed by 5 bases and J by 6 bases, leaving 10 bases between them. As DNA, the CDR3 is TGTGCCAGCAGTGCCACAGATGATGGCTACACCTTC. Its translation is CASSATDDGYTF.

The chain has TRBV19 and TRBJ1-5, with unresolved D. The CDR3 totals 14 residues. Germline V gene lookup returns CDR1 LNHDA and CDR2 SQIVND (reference sequence). Between the trimmed V and J ends, which lost 5 bases and 3 bases, there was a span of 11 bases. The CDR3 spells CASSRGGANQPQHF. CDR3 DNA sequence: TGTGCCAGTAGTCGGGGAGGCGCCAATCAGCCCCAGCATTTT. Together with reference TRBV19 and TRBJ1-5, the CDR3 gives the full variable domain: DGGITQSPKYLFRKEGQNVTLSCEQNLNHDAMYWYRQDPGQGLRLIYYSQIVNDFQKGDIAEGYSVSREKKESFPLTVTSAQKNPTAFYLCASSRGGANQPQHFGDGTRLSIL.

The rearrangement links TRBV6-5 to TRBJ2-1; D unclear. Per the germline V gene, CDR1 is MNHEY and CDR2 is SVGAGI. This CDR3 is built from 14 residues. Trimming left V 6 bases short and J 8 bases short, with 17 bases between. The CDR3 is CASSSRVRSDEQFF. CDR3 sequence (DNA): TGTGCCAGCAGCTCACGGGTGAGGAGCGATGAGCAGTTCTTC.

This clone was seen once. The chain has TRBV5-6 and TRBJ1-2, with no clear D. V was pared by 0 bases and J by 2 bases, with 5 bases between. This CDR3 has 13 residues. Per the germline V gene, CDR1 is SGHDT and CDR2 is YYEEEE. CDR3 DNA sequence: TGTGCCAGCAGCTTGGAACAGAACTATGGCTACACCTTC. Protein: CASSLEQNYGYTF.

V gene TRBV9 combines with J gene TRBJ1-1; D ambiguous. With 4 bases removed from V and 1 base from J, the gap between germline ends came to 11 bases. There are 14 residues in the CDR3. The germline V gene has CDR1 SGDLS and CDR2 YYNGEE. For the CDR3, the DNA is TGTGCCAGCAGCCGTTCTACTGAGAACACTGAAGCTTTCTTT. This translates into CASSRSTENTEAFF.

This chain links TRBV29-1 with TRBJ2-1, with 7 bases fitting TRBD2. Germline CDR1 reads SQVTM; CDR2 reads ANQGSEA. With 2 bases clipped from V and 9 bases from J, the junction kept 4 bases outside the gene matches. The CDR3 is 12 amino acids. CDR3 amino acids: CSVEMSGGEQFF. CDR3 nucleotides: TGCAGCGTTGAAATGTCGGGAGGTGAGCAGTTCTTC.

The gene calls are TRBV7-9 and TRBJ2-5; D perhaps matches TRBD2 (6 bases). Per the germline V gene, CDR1 is SEHNR and CDR2 is FQNEAQ (reference sequence). This CDR3 is built from 15 residues. V lost 5 bases and J 5 bases, leaving 18 bases between the germline ends. The DNA of the CDR3 is TGTGCCAGCAGCCGGACTCACGGGGGTCGGGAGACCCAGTACTTC. This sequence encodes CASSRTHGGRETQYF. Full variable domain (rest looked up from reference TRBV7-9 and TRBJ2-5): DTGVSQNPRHKITKRGQNVTFRCDPISEHNRLYWYRQTLGQGPEFLTYFQNEAQLEKSRLLSDRFSAERPKGSFSTLEIQRTEQGDSAMYLCASSRTHGGRETQYFGPGTRLLVL.

This clone has only a few counts. The J gene is TRBJ2-1, the V gene TRBV5-4, with D possibly TRBD1 on 5 matching bases. V lost 2 bases to trimming and J lost 2 bases, with 14 bases between them. Germline assignment: CDR1 SGHNT and CDR2 YYREEE (reference sequence). The CDR3 runs to 16 residues. The CDR3 coding sequence is TGTGCCAGCAGCTTAAGCAGGGAAACGACCTACAATGAGCAGTTCTTC. The encoded protein is CASSLSRETTYNEQFF.